The 17 T cell receptor beta chains below were found in one sample sequenced in a study of OX40 agonist ivuxolimab in advanced cancers. The protocol was immunoSEQ multiplex PCR, while the TCRdb copy is restricted to in-frame clones and leaves out a portion. Counted here are about 64,000 clones, 84% occurring once; the ten biggest clones make up approximately 2.2%. The sequencing used CD4+ or CD8+ T cells sorted from blood, collected in a trial of the OX40 agonist ivuxolimab. Receptors originate from an adult with an advanced solid tumor such as melanoma, head and neck, liver or kidney cancer.

The V and J genes are TRBV5-4 and TRBJ2-7, with TRBD1 as a possible D gene (6 bases). The CDR3 runs to 14 residues. Trimming took 4 bases from V and 2 from J, leaving 13 bases between them. CDR1 SGHNT and CDR2 YYREEE come from the germline V gene (reference sequence). DNA of the CDR3: TGTGCCAGCAGCCCGCAGGGGTCTACCTACGAGCAGTACTTC. Translated, it gives CASSPQGSTYEQYF.

This clone has just one count. The chain combines TRBV5-6 with TRBJ1-2; D remains ambiguous. This CDR3 contains 12 residues. The V gene lost 3 bases and the J gene lost 5 bases, with 8 bases spanning the gap. CDR1 is SGHDT and CDR2 is YYEEEE in the germline V gene. The CDR3: CASSSRDYGYTF. CDR3 bases: TGTGCCAGCAGCTCCCGGGATTATGGCTACACCTTC.

This clone showed up just a few times. This chain links TRBV15 with TRBJ2-7; TRBD1 agrees at 7 bases. V lost 1 base to trimming and J lost 0 bases; unmatched junction nucleotides: 3. This CDR3 comprises 15 residues. The germline CDR1 and CDR2 sequences are LNHNV and YYDKDF (reference sequence). The CDR3 region is CATSRGGDSSYEQYF. CDR3 nucleotides: TGTGCCACCAGCAGAGGAGGGGACAGCTCCTACGAGCAGTACTTC.

J is TRBJ1-1 and V is TRBV30; 8 nucleotides agree with TRBD1. The J segment lost 0 bases and the V segment lost 4 bases, leaving 10 bases of the junction unmatched. This CDR3 spans 16 amino acids. Germline V gene data show CDR1 as GTSNPN and CDR2 as SVGIG (reference sequence). CDR3 coding DNA: TGTGCCTGGACTCGGACAGGGAAGATCATGAACACTGAAGCTTTCTTT. It translates to CAWTRTGKIMNTEAFF.

The gene calls are TRBV18 and TRBJ2-7, with 7 positions matching TRBD2. V shed 1 base and J 7 bases; nucleotides not matched to a gene: 4. Germline V lookup: CDR1 KGHSH, CDR2 LQKENI. The CDR3 covers 13 residues. This CDR3 is CASSPQRGMEQYF. The CDR3 DNA is TGTGCCAGCTCACCACAGCGGGGTATGGAGCAGTACTTC. Variable domain in full (rest from reference TRBV18 and TRBJ2-7): NAGVMQNPRHLVRRRGQEARLRCSPMKGHSHVYWYRQLPEEGLKFMVYLQKENIIDESGMPKERFSAEFPKEGPSILRIQQVVRGDSAAYFCASSPQRGMEQYFGPGTRLTVT.

The V call is TRBV6-6, the J call TRBJ1-1, with D hard to call. The CDR3 is 14 residues long. V lost 2 bases and J lost 1, with 8 bases in between. Germline CDR1 reads MNHNY; CDR2 reads SVGAGI (reference sequence). The CDR3 region has the DNA TGTGCCAGCAGTTACGCCGGAGGGAACACTGAAGCTTTCTTT. It is translated as CASSYAGGNTEAFF.

This chain joins TRBV18 and TRBJ1-1; 8 nucleotides agree with TRBD1. The CDR3 covers 18 residues. The germline V gene has CDR1 KGHSH and CDR2 LQKENI. V lost 4 bases, J lost 1 base, and 14 bases stayed unmatched. CDR3 bases: TGTGCCAGCTCACGATATGGAAGCGGACAGGGTGGGAACACTGAAGCTTTCTTT. Its protein product is CASSRYGSGQGGNTEAFF.

This chain uses TRBV15 with TRBJ1-5; no clear D. The CDR3 runs to 15 residues. Germline CDR1 and CDR2: LNHNV and YYDKDF (reference sequence). V gave up 0 bases and J gave up 4 bases, with 10 bases separating them. Here the CDR3 reads CATSRDVGGNQPQHF. The CDR3 DNA reads as TGTGCCACCAGCAGAGATGTCGGCGGGAATCAGCCCCAGCATTTT.

The chain recombines TRBV5-8 with TRBJ1-2, with D unclear. The CDR3 loop spans 12 amino acids. Germline V gives CDR1 SGHTS, CDR2 YDEGEE. V was clipped by 8 bases and J by 5 bases, with 13 bases between them. CDR3 loop: CASSEVLYGYTF. The CDR3 coding sequence is TGTGCCAGTTCGGAGGTTTTATATGGCTACACCTTC.

This clone was seen a handful of times. The chain employs TRBV4-1 and TRBJ1-5, with D uncertain. Trimming removed 0 bases from V and 7 bases from J, with 10 bases in between. The CDR3 loop spans 14 amino acids. Per germline, CDR1 MGHRA and CDR2 YSYEKL. The CDR3 spells CASSQDNPIQPQHF. CDR3 bases: TGCGCCAGCAGCCAAGATAACCCGATCCAGCCCCAGCATTTT.

V gene TRBV10-3 combines with J gene TRBJ2-1; 7 nucleotides line up with TRBD1. Germline CDR1 ENHRY, CDR2 SYGVKD. This CDR3 has 16 amino acids. Germline trimming cut 0 bases from V and 0 bases from J; bases unmatched to any gene: 2. CDR3 nucleotide sequence: TGTGCCATCAGTGAGTCGACAGGGAACTCCTACAATGAGCAGTTCTTC. It codes for CAISESTGNSYNEQFF.

In this sample, this clone turned up once. The chain links TRBV5-4 to TRBJ2-5; weak D call: TRBD1 (6 bases). The CDR3 covers 15 residues. The V end was cut by 1 base, the J end by 2 bases, with 12 bases between. Germline CDR1 reads SGHNT; CDR2 reads YYREEE (reference sequence). CDR3 loop: CASSLPPGQQETQYF. CDR3 coding DNA: TGTGCCAGCAGCTTGCCCCCGGGACAACAAGAGACCCAGTACTTC.

This chain joins TRBV6-5 and TRBJ2-2; the D is unclear. Trimming pared 4 bases from V and 2 bases from J, leaving 11 bases between. Germline CDR1 is MNHEY and CDR2 is SVGAGI. The CDR3 runs 15 residues. Here the CDR3 DNA reads TGTGCCAGCAGTTTCAGTACCCTTAACACCGGGGAGCTGTTTTTT. Amino acids: CASSFSTLNTGELFF.

This chain connects TRBV19 to TRBJ2-7, with D uncertain. Between the trimmed V and J ends, which lost 3 bases and 1 base, there was a span of 7 bases. Germline CDR1 reads LNHDA; CDR2 reads SQIVND (reference sequence). This CDR3 comprises 13 residues. CDR3 bases: TGTGCCAGTAGTATGAGACTGTCCTACGAGCAGTACTTC. Its translation is CASSMRLSYEQYF.

The V call is TRBV7-9, the J call TRBJ1-2; D gene uncertain. Germline lookup yields CDR1 SEHNR and CDR2 FQNEAQ (reference sequence). The V and J ends lost 5 bases and 10 bases respectively, with 11 bases between them. This CDR3 spans 11 amino acids. CDR3 in amino acids: CASSPDTFYTF. In nucleotides, the CDR3 is TGTGCCAGCAGCCCCGACACCTTCTACACCTTC.

J is TRBJ2-4 and V is TRBV7-2, with D perhaps TRBD2 (5 bases). Germline V lookup: CDR1 SGHTA, CDR2 FQGNSA. Trimming took off 0 bases at V and 8 bases at J, with 14 bases between the two ends. The CDR3 consists of 15 residues. The CDR3: CASSLALGSMDIQYF. The CDR3, as DNA: TGTGCCAGCAGCTTAGCGCTTGGGAGTATGGACATTCAGTACTTC. Using reference TRBV7-2 and TRBJ2-4 for the parts outside the CDR3, the full variable domain is GAGVSQSPSNKVTEKGKDVELRCDPISGHTALYWYRQSLGQGLEFLIYFQGNSAPDKSGLPSDRFSAERTGGSVSTLTIQRTQQEDSAVYLCASSLALGSMDIQYFGAGTRLSVL.

This sequence joins TRBV5-1 and TRBJ2-3; D possibly matches TRBD1 or TRBD2 (5 bases each). The length of the CDR3 is 15 residues. Trimming stripped 1 base from V and 3 bases from J, with 12 bases between. Per the germline V gene, CDR1 is SGHRS and CDR2 is YFSETQ. CDR3 loop: CASSLSGTGTDTQYF. Written as DNA, the CDR3 is TGCGCCAGCAGCTTGTCCGGGACGGGGACAGATACGCAGTATTTT.